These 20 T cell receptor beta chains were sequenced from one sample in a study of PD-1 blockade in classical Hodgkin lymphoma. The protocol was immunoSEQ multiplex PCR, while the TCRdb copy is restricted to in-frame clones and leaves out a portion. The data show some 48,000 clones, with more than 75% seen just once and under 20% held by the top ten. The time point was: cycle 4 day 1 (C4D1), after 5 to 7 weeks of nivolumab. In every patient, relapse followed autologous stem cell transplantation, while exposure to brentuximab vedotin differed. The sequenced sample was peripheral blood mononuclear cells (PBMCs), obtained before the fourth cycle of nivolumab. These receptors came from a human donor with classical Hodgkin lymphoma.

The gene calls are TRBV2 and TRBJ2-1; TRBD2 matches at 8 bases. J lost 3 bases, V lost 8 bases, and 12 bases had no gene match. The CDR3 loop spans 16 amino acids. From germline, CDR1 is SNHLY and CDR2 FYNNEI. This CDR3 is CASFQREIQDYNEQFF. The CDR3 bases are TGTGCCAGCTTTCAGCGGGAGATCCAAGACTACAATGAGCAGTTCTTC.

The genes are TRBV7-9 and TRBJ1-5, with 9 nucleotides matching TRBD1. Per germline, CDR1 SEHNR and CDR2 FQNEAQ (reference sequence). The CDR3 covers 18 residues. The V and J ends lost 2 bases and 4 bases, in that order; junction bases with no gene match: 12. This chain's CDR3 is CASSLFGQGTGRNQPQHF. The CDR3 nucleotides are TGTGCCAGCAGCTTATTTGGCCAAGGGACAGGGAGGAATCAGCCCCAGCATTTT.

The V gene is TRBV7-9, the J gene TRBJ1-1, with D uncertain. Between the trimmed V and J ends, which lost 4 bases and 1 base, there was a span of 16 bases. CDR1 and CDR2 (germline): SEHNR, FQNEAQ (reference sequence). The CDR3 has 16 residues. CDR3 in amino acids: CASSSYFGFTNTEAFF. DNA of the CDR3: TGTGCCAGCAGCTCATACTTTGGGTTTACGAACACTGAAGCTTTCTTT.

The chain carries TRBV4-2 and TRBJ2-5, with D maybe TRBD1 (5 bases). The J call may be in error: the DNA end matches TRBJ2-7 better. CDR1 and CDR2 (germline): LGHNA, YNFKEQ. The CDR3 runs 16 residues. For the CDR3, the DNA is TGTGCCAGCAGCCAAGATACCACAGGCGACTCCTACGAGCAGTACTTC. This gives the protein CASSQDTTGDSYEQYF.

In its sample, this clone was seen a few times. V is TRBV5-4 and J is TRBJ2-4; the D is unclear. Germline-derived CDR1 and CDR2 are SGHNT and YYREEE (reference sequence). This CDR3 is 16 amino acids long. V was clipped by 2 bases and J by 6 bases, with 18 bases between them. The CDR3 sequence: CASSLDIRQLGNIQYF. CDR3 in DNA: TGTGCCAGCAGCTTAGACATTCGGCAGTTGGGAAACATTCAGTACTTC.

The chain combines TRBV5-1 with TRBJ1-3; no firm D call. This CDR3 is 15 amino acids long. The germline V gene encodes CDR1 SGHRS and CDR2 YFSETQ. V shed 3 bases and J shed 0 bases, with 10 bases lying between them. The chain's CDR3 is CASSSDGYSGNTIYF. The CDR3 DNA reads TGCGCCAGCAGCTCGGACGGATACTCTGGAAACACCATATATTTT. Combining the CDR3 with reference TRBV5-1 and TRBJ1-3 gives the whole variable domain KAGVTQTPRYLIKTRGQQVTLSCSPISGHRSVSWYQQTPGQGLQFLFEYFSETQRNKGNFPGRFSGRQFSNSRSEMNVSTLELGDSALYLCASSSDGYSGNTIYFGEGSWLTVV.

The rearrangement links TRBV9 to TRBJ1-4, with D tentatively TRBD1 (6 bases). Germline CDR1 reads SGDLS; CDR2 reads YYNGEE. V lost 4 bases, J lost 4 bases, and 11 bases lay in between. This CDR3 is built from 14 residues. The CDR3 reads CASSPQGLNEKLFF. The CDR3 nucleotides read TGTGCCAGCAGCCCACAGGGCCTTAATGAAAAACTGTTTTTT.

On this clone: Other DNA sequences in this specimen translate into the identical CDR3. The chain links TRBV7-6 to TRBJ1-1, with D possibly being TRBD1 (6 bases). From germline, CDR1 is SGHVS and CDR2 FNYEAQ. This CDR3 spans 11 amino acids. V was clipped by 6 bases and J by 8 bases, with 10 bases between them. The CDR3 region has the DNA TGTGCCAGCAGTGCCGGGACAGAAGCTTTCTTT. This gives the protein CASSAGTEAFF.

For the CDR3, the DNA is TGTGCCAGCAGTCACCCGAGAAGACAGGGTGGCTATGGCTACACCTTC. It codes for CASSHPRRQGGYGYTF. The chain combines TRBV28 with TRBJ1-2; 7 bases are shared with TRBD1. Germline values: CDR1 MDHEN, CDR2 SYDVKM. With V trimmed by 5 bases and J by 4 bases, 13 bases remained unmatched. The CDR3 covers 16 residues.

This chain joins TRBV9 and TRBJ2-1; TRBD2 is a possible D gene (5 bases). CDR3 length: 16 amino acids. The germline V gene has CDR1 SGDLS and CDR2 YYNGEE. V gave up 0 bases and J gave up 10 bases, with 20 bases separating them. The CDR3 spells CASSVAAEVSYGEQFF. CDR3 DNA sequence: TGTGCCAGCAGCGTAGCAGCGGAGGTCTCCTATGGGGAGCAGTTCTTC.

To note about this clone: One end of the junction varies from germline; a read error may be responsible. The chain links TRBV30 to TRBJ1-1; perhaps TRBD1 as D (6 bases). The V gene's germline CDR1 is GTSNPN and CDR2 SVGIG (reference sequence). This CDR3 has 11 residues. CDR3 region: CAWSVGAGVEF. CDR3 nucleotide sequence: TGTGCCTGGAGTGTCGGGGCAGGGGTAGAGTTT.

CDR3 sequence reads: CASSLAGQPQHF. The CDR3 bases are TGTGCCAGCAGTTTAGCTGGTCAGCCCCAGCATTTT. This rearrangement joins TRBV28 to TRBJ1-5; D remains unclear. The CDR3 consists of 12 residues. Trimming stripped 2 bases from V and 6 bases from J, with 5 bases between. Per germline, CDR1 MDHEN and CDR2 SYDVKM.

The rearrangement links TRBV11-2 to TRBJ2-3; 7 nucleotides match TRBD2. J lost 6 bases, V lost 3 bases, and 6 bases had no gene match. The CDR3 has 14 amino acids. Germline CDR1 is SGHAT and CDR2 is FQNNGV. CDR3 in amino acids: CASSFGGVGDTQYF. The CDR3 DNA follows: TGTGCCAGCAGCTTTGGGGGGGTGGGCGATACGCAGTATTTT. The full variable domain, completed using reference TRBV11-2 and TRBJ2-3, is EAGVAQSPRYKIIEKRQSVAFWCNPISGHATLYWYQQILGQGPKLLIQFQNNGVVDDSQLPKDRFSAERLKGVDSTLKIQPAKLEDSAVYLCASSFGGVGDTQYFGPGTRLTVL.

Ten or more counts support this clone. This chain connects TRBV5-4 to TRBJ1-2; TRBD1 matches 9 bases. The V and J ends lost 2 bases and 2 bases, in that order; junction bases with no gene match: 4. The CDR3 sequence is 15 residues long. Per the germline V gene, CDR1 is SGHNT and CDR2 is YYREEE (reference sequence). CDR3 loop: CASSFRGQGNYGYTF. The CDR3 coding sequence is TGTGCCAGCAGCTTTCGGGGACAGGGAAACTATGGCTACACCTTC.

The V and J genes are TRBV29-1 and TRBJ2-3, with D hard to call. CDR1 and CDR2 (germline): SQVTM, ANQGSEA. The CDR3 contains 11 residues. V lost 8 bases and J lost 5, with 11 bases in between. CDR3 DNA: TGCAGCCTAGGGTATTTAGATACGCAGTATTTT. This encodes CSLGYLDTQYF.

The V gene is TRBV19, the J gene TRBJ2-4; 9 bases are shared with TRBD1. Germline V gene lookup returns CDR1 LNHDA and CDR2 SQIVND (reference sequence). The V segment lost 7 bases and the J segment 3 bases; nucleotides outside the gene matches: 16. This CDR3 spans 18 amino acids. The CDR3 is CASTHMGTGNIGKNIQYF. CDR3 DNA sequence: TGTGCCAGTACCCATATGGGGACAGGGAATATCGGCAAAAACATTCAGTACTTC.

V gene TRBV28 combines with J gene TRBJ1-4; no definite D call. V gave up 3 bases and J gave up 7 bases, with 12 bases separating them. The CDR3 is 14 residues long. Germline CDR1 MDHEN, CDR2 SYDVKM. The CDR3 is CASSLHSRAEKLFF. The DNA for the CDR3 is TGTGCCAGCAGTTTGCATTCTAGGGCTGAAAAACTGTTTTTT. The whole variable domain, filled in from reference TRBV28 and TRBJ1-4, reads DVKVTQSSRYLVKRTGEKVFLECVQDMDHENMFWYRQDPGLGLRLIYFSYDVKMKEKGDIPEGYSVSREKKERFSLILESASTNQTSMYLCASSLHSRAEKLFFGSGTQLSVL.

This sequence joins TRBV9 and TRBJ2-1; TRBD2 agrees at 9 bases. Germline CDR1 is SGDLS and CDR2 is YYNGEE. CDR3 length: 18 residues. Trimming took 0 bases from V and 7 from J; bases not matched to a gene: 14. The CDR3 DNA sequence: TGTGCCAGCAGCGTAGAACGGGTAGCGGGGGAGAAATTGAATGAGCAGTTCTTC. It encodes CASSVERVAGEKLNEQFF.

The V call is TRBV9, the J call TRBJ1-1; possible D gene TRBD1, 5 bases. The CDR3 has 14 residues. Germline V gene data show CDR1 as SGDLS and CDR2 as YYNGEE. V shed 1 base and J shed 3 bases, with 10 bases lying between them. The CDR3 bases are TGTGCCAGCAGCGTACAGAGCAGGGACACTGAAGCTTTCTTT. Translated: CASSVQSRDTEAFF.

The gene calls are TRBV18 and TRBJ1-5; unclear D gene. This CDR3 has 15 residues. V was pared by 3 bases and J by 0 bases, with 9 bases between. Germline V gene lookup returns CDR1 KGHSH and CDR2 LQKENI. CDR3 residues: CASSPDGFSNQPQHF. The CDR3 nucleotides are TGTGCCAGCTCACCGGACGGATTTAGCAATCAGCCCCAGCATTTT.